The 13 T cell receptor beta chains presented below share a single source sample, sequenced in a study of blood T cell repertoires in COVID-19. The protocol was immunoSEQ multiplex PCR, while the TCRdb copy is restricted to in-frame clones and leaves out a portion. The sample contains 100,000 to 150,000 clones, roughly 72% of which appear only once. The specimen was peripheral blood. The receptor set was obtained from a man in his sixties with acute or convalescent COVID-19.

The CDR3 DNA reads TGCAGCGTCGACAGGGATAGGTACACTGAAGCTTTCTTT. Translating gives CSVDRDRYTEAFF. The chain is built from TRBV29-1 and TRBJ1-1; TRBD1 matches 7 bases. Unmatched junction bases numbered 7, after V lost 6 bases and J lost 3 bases. Germline CDR1 is SQVTM and CDR2 is ANQGSEA. The CDR3 is 13 amino acids.

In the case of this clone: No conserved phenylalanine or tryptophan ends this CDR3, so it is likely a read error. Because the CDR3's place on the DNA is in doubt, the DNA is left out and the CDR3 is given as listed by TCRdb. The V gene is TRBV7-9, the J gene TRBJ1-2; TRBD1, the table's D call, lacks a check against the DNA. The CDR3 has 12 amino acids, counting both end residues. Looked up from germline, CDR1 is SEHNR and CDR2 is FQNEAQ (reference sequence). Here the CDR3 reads CASSLVGRGIAL.

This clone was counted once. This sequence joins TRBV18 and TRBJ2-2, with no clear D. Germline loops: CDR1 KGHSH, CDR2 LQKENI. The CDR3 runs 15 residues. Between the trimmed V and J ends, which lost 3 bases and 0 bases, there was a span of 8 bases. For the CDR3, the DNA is TGTGCCAGCTCACCTTCACAATCGAACACCGGGGAGCTGTTTTTT. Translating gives CASSPSQSNTGELFF.

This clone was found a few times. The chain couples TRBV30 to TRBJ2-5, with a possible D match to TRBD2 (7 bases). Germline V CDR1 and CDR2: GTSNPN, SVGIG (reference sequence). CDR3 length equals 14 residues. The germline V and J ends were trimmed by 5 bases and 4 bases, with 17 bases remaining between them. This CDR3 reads CAWEKGGSLETQYF. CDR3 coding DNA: TGTGCCTGGGAAAAGGGGGGGAGTTTAGAGACCCAGTACTTC. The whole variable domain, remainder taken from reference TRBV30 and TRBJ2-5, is SQTIHQWPATLVQPVGSPLSLECTVEGTSNPNLYWYRQAAGRGLQLLFYSVGIGQISSEVPQNLSASRPQDRQFILSSKKLLLSDSGFYLCAWEKGGSLETQYFGPGTRLLVL.

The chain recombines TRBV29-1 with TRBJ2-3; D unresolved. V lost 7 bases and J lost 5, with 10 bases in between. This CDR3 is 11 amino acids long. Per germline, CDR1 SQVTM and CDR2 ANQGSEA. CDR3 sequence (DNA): TGCAGCGCGGGTCCACAAGATACGCAGTATTTT. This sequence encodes CSAGPQDTQYF.

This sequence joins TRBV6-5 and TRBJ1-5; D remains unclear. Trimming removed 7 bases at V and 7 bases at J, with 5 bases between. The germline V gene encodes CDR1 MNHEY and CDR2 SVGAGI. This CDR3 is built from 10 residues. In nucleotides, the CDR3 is TGTGCCAGCACCCTCCAGCCCCAGCATTTT. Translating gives CASTLQPQHF.

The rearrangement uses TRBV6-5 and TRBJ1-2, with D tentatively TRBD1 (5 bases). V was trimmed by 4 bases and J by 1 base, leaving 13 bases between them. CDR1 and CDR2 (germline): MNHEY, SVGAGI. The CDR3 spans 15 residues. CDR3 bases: TGTGCCAGCAGTTTCGACAGACAAATTAACTATGGCTACACCTTC. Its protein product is CASSFDRQINYGYTF.

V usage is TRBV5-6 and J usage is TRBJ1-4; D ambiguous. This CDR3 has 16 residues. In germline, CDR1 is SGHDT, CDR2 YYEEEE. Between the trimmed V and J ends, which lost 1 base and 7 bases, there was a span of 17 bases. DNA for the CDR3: TGTGCCAGCAGCTTGTATGAGGCATCGCACGTTGAAAAACTGTTTTTT. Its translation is CASSLYEASHVEKLFF.

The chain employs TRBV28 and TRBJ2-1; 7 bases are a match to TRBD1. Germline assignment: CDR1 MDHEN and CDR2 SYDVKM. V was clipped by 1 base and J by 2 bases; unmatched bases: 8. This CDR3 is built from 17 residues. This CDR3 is CASSLLAGDSTYNEQFF. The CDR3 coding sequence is TGTGCCAGCAGTTTATTGGCCGGGGACAGTACCTACAATGAGCAGTTCTTC.

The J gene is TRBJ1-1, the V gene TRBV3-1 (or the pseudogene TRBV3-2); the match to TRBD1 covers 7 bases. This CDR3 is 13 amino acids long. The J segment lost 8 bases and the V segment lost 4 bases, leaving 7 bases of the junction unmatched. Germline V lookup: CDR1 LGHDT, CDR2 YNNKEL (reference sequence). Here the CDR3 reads CASSPPGQKEAFF. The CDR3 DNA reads TGTGCCAGCAGCCCCCCGGGACAGAAAGAAGCTTTCTTT.

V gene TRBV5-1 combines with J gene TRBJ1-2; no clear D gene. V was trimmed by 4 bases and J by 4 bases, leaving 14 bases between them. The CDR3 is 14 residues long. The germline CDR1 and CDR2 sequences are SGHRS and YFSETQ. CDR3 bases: TGCGCCAGCAGCCTGGAGGCAGACTTCTATGGCTACACCTTC. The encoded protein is CASSLEADFYGYTF.

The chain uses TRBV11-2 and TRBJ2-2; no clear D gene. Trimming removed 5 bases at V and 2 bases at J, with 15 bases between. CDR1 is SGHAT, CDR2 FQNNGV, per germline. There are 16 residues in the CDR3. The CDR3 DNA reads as TGTGCCAGCAGCCCAATACCGGGTTATAACACCGGGGAGCTGTTTTTT. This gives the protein CASSPIPGYNTGELFF.

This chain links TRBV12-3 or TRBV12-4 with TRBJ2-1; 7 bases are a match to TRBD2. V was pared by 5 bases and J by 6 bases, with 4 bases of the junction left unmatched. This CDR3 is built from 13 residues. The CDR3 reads CASSRGTINEQFF. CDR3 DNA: TGTGCCAGCAGTCGCGGGACTATCAATGAGCAGTTCTTC.